The 12 T cell receptor beta chains below were found in one sample sequenced in a study of identical twins. TCRdb re-called the 5' RACE reads with MiXCR, one entry per CDR3 protein. The sample lists 450,000 to 650,000 distinct CDR3 sequences, more than 9% occurring once. This sample also appeared in a second study, on yellow fever vaccine responses in identical twins.

The sequencing input was PBMCs. The receptors originated from a woman under 30 in good health.

This chain connects TRBV6-6 to TRBJ2-7; D assignment may be TRBD1 or TRBD2 (7 bases each). Looked up from germline, CDR1 is MNHNY and CDR2 is SVGAGI (reference sequence). The CDR3 totals 12 residues. Trimming removed 8 bases from V and 7 bases from J, with 15 bases in between. The CDR3 DNA is TGTGCCAGCCTCCAGGGGGGGCGGGAGCAGTACTTC. Protein product: CASLQGGREQYF.

In its sample, this clonotype was seen a few times. The chain employs TRBV27 and TRBJ2-7, with D tentatively TRBD1 (6 bases). The V gene lost 4 bases and the J gene lost 7 bases, with 11 bases spanning the gap. Germline CDR1 and CDR2: MNHEY and SMNVEV (reference sequence). There are 12 residues in the CDR3. This CDR3 reads CASSSDRKEQYF. Written as DNA, the CDR3 is TGTGCCAGCAGTTCGGACAGAAAAGAGCAGTACTTC.

Worth noting for this clonotype: A much larger clone differs by one base, so this may be a read error. The chain combines TRBV12-3 or TRBV12-4 with TRBJ2-1; no definite D call. The CDR3 runs 15 residues. V was pared by 2 bases and J by 6 bases, with 14 bases between. Here the CDR3 DNA reads TGTGCCAGCAGTTTATCAGTGGGCGCCGGCAATGAGCAGTTCTTC. Amino acid sequence: CASSLSVGAGNEQFF.

This clonotype was seen at least ten times. The chain carries TRBV11-2 and TRBJ2-3; 10 bases align to TRBD1. CDR1 and CDR2 (germline): SGHAT, FQNNGV. CDR3 length: 14 residues. V trimming: 4 bases; J trimming: 6 bases; junction bases outside the gene matches: 4. In nucleotides, the CDR3 is TGTGCCAGCAGCTCGAGGACAGGGGGGGATACGCAGTATTTT. Protein product: CASSSRTGGDTQYF.

The chain carries TRBV5-1 and TRBJ2-1; TRBD1 is a possible D gene (6 bases). Looked up from germline, CDR1 is SGHRS and CDR2 is YFSETQ. The germline V and J ends were trimmed by 0 bases and 5 bases, with 15 bases remaining between them. CDR3 length: 16 residues. CDR3 nucleotide sequence: TGCGCCAGCAGCTTGGGCATGGGGGCAGGGCACAATGAGCAGTTCTTC. It translates to CASSLGMGAGHNEQFF.

This chain links TRBV27 with TRBJ2-1, with 8 nucleotides matching TRBD2. The CDR3 loop spans 16 amino acids. Trimming removed 2 bases from V and 3 bases from J; junction bases left unmatched: 6. Germline CDR1 MNHEY, CDR2 SMNVEV (reference sequence). The CDR3 loop is CASSLNSGEIYNEQFF. The CDR3 DNA is TGTGCCAGCAGTTTAAATAGCGGGGAAATCTACAATGAGCAGTTCTTC.

The rearrangement joins TRBV6-5 to TRBJ2-1, with D maybe TRBD2 (6 bases). Germline V gene lookup returns CDR1 MNHEY and CDR2 SVGAGI. The V end lost 6 bases, the J end lost 0 bases, and 18 bases lay between the germline ends. The CDR3 consists of 17 residues. As DNA, the CDR3 is TGTGCCAGCAGCTATTCACGGGGGAGAAGCTCCTACAATGAGCAGTTCTTC. It specifies CASSYSRGRSSYNEQFF.

DNA of the CDR3: TGTGCCAGCAGTTGGGACAGATCTGGCAATGAGCAGTTCTTC. Its protein product is CASSWDRSGNEQFF. The chain links TRBV27 to TRBJ2-1; 7 nucleotides agree with TRBD1. Germline loops: CDR1 MNHEY, CDR2 SMNVEV (reference sequence). The CDR3 is 14 residues long. V was pared by 4 bases and J by 6 bases, with 6 bases of the junction left unmatched.

This clonotype has a count of ten or more. The chain is built from TRBV29-1 and TRBJ2-7; maybe TRBD1 (5 bases). Germline lookup yields CDR1 SQVTM and CDR2 ANQGSEA. The CDR3 covers 12 residues. V lost 3 bases to trimming and J lost 2 bases, with 8 bases between them. Here the CDR3 reads CSVEGRAYEQYF. DNA of the CDR3: TGCAGCGTTGAGGGCAGGGCCTACGAGCAGTACTTC.

This clonotype was seen many times. The rearrangement uses TRBV20-1 and TRBJ2-1; 7 bases agree with TRBD2. The trim removed 2 bases at V and 0 bases at J, leaving 7 bases unmatched. Germline V lookup: CDR1 DFQATT, CDR2 SNEGSKA (reference sequence). The CDR3 spans 16 residues. The CDR3 loop reads CSARQLGGSSYNEQFF. CDR3 in DNA: TGCAGTGCTAGACAATTGGGGGGGAGCTCCTACAATGAGCAGTTCTTC.

This clonotype appeared many times. The V and J genes are TRBV7-3 and TRBJ1-1; D possibly corresponds to TRBD1 (6 bases). The germline gives CDR1 SGHTA, CDR2 FQGTGA. This CDR3 has 15 residues. V was clipped by 1 base and J by 1 base, with 10 bases between them. Here the CDR3 DNA reads TGTGCCAGCAGCTTAATTCGGGGGCAGAACACTGAAGCTTTCTTT. Residues: CASSLIRGQNTEAFF.

The rearrangement links TRBV28 to TRBJ2-1; maybe TRBD1 (5 bases). CDR3 length equals 14 residues. Germline V CDR1 and CDR2: MDHEN, SYDVKM. V was shortened by 3 bases and J by 5 bases, with 11 bases between the two germline ends. This chain's CDR3 is CASSLARDDNEQFF. CDR3 sequence (DNA): TGTGCCAGCAGTTTGGCCAGGGATGACAATGAGCAGTTCTTC.